The present T cell receptor (beta chain) was sequenced within a study of T-cell memory formation after mild COVID-19. Whole-study findings and limits: In second-wave clones peaking day 37, SARS-CoV-2 specificity remained unconfirmed. Pre-infection memory carried some responding clones, suggesting that cross-reactive memory joined. Mostly located in CM and EM were contracting CD4+ clones, with contracting CD8+ clones located in EMRA.

On this clonotype: Its antigen is unidentified.

Germline values: CDR1 SQVTM, CDR2 ANQGSEA. The CDR3 sequence is 13 residues long. With 3 bases removed from V and 5 bases from J, the gap between germline ends came to 13 bases. A single record per CDR3 protein comes from TCRdb applying MiXCR to the 5' RACE reads. The sample contains some 88,000 distinct CDR3 sequences, about 23% of which appear only once. The specimen was PBMCs or a T cell subset sorted from them (not recorded which). The receptor was isolated from a man between 18 and 35 years old who had mild COVID-19 (a few samples of this study predate the infection). Cell type and time point are not known. The chain joins TRBV29-1 to TRBJ2-5; no definite D call. CDR3 residues: CSVEPPLGETQYF. As DNA, the CDR3 is TGCAGCGTTGAGCCCCCCCTGGGGGAGACCCAGTACTTC.